This T cell receptor beta chain was found in a study of post-analysis software for immune sequencing data. Study summary: Secondary progressive, relapsing-remitting and progressive-relapsing multiple sclerosis were among the included disease courses.

Tagging with unique molecular identifiers was a feature of the TCR beta cDNA libraries. Researchers reported around 510,000 cDNA molecules coming from approximately 0.91 to 9.4 million T cells. Via MiXCR, TCRdb re-called the PCR reads, giving one row per CDR3 protein. The sample shows about 770,000 distinct CDR3 sequences, 40% to 55% of them seen only once. Between the trimmed V and J ends, which lost 0 bases and 5 bases, there was a span of 16 bases. The CDR3 loop spans 15 amino acids. CDR1 and CDR2 (germline): DFQATT, SNEGSKA (reference sequence). General study points: People with multiple sclerosis had a significantly lower normalized Chao1 diversity than controls did. Higher frequency in patients than in controls was seen for about five TRBV segments, with TRBV5-6, TRBV5-1 and TRBV20-1 among them. F measure showed strong co-clustering of same-batch samples.

Concerning this clonotype itself: Its target is not known.

This clonotype originated in a girl between 10 and 17 years old with multiple sclerosis. This chain joins TRBV20-1 and TRBJ1-2; D not certain. Sequencing was carried out using blood. CDR3 nucleotides: TGCAGTGCTAGAGATCCCATAAGGGTGGCATATGGCTACACCTTC. Protein: CSARDPIRVAYGYTF.